Given below is one T cell receptor beta chain in context. Only in-frame clones appear in the TCRdb table, and some are missing; sequencing was by immunoSEQ multiplex PCR. The data show fewer than 80,000 clones, 65% to 90% seen once. Trimming left V 3 bases short and J 7 bases short, with 12 bases between. In germline, CDR1 is SEHNR, CDR2 FQNEAQ (reference sequence). The CDR3 is 13 residues long. The sample is drawn from a study of OX40 agonist ivuxolimab in advanced cancers. This clonotype was obtained from an adult with an advanced solid tumor such as melanoma, head and neck, liver or kidney cancer. The material was CD4+ or CD8+ T cells sorted from blood, obtained in a trial of the OX40 agonist ivuxolimab. This chain connects TRBV7-9 to TRBJ1-1; D gene unclear. CDR3 sequence: CASSFPPALEAFF. For the CDR3, the DNA is TGTGCCAGCAGCTTTCCGCCAGCTCTTGAAGCTTTCTTT.